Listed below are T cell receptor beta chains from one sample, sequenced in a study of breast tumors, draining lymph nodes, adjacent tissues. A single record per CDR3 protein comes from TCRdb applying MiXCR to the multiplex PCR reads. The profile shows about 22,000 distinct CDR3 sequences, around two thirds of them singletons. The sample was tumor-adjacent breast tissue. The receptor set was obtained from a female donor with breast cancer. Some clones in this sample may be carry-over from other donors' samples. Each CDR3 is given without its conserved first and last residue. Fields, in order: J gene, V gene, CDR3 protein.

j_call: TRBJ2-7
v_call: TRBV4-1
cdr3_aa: ASSPQDGEYEQY

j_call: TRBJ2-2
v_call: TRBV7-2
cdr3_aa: ASSLQGNGELF

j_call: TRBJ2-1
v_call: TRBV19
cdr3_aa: ASTGLAGAYNEQF

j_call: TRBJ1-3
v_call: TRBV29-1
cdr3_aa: SVGFASASTGNTIY

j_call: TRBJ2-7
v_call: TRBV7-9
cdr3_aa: ASSSLAGPYEQY

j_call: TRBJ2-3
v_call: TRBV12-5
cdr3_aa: ASGFSGSTDTQY

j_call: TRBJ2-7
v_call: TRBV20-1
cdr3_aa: SARWDSPYEQY

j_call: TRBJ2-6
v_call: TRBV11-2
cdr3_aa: ASSNGPGSGANVLT

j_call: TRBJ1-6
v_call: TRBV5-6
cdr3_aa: ASSLGGGQSPLH

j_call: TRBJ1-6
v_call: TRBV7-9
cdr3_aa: ASSLGGLVNSPLH

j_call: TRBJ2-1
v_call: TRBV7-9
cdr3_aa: ASSLKGASYNEQF

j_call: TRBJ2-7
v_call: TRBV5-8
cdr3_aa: ASSPSTGNYEQY

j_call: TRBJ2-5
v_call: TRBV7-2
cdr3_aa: ASSLDGGVAETQY

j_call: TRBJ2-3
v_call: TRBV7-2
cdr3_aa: ASSLDGLGTSGGSTDTQY

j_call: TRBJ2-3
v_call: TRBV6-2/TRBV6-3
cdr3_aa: ASSQSRGFGSTDTQY

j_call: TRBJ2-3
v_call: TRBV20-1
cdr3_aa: SASGSTDTQY

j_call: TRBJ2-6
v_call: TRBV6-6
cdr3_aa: ASRRSGANVLT

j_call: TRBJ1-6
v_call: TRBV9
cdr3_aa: ASSVEAGGSPLH

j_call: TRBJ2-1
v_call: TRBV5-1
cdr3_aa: ASSLSNTGGGEQF

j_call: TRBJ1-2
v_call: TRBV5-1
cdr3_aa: ASSLDRGLGYT

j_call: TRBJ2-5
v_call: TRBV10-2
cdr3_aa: ASSSGGLAGDGETQY

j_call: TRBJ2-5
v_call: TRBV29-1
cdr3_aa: SVGGGEETQY

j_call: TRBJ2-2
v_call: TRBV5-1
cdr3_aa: ASSGGLAGGLTGELF

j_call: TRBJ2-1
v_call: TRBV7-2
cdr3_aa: ASSLSSLGRNEQF

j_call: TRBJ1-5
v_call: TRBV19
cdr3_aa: ASSIGVSNQPQH

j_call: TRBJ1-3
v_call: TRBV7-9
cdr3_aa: ASSSTGGGGNTIH

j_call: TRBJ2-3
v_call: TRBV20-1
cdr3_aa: SAREPGTSTDTQY

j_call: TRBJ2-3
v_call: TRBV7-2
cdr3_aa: ASSPRDRGTYTQY

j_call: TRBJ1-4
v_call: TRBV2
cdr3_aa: ATTTWDRARPQELF

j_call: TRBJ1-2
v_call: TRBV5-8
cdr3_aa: ASSPTGQLGGYGNT

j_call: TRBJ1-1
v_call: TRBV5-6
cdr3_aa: ASTTRASFAF

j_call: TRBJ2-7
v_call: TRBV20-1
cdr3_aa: SADKGNEQY